This T cell receptor beta chain is from a study of blood T cell repertoires in COVID-19. Participants spanned ages about 18 to 100 years and resided in roughly 22 US areas. Participants' own reports of clinical history determined their cohort assignment. As handled by the study authors: Reference gene primer amplification in the assay estimated nucleated cell counts. Data came from immunoSEQ multiplex PCR; TCRdb stores just in-frame clones and leaves some out. The V and J calls and clone size are taken from that table; D and trimming were inferred from the DNA. The sample records under 300,000 clones, roughly nine tenths being singletons. Trimming took 3 bases from V and 0 from J, leaving 6 bases between them. CDR3 size: 13 residues.

This receptor was obtained from a human donor in a cohort exposed to, infected with or recovered from COVID-19 (not recorded which). The donor label of this sample is uncertain. Sequenced: PBMCs or T cells enriched from blood (not recorded which). The rearrangement uses TRBV12-3 or TRBV12-4 and TRBJ2-7, with D maybe TRBD2 (6 bases). The CDR3 DNA sequence: TGTGCCAGCAGTTTGACTAGCTCCTACGAGCAGTACTTC. It encodes CASSLTSSYEQYF.